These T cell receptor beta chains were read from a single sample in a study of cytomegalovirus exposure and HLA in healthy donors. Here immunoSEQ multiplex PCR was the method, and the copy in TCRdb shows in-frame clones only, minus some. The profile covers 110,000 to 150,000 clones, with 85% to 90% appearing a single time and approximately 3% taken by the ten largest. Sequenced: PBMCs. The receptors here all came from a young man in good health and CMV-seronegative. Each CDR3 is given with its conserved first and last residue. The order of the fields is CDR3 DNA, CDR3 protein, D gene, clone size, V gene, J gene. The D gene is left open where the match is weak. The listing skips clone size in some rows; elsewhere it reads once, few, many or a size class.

TGCGCCAGCTCGGAGGGGACAGGGACGTACGAGCAGTACTTC	CASSEGTGTYEQYF	TRBD1	NA	TRBV4-3	TRBJ2-7
TGTGCCAGCAGTCTCCACAGGGGCGGTGGGGAGCTGTTTTTT	CASSLHRGGGELFF	TRBD1	NA	TRBV27	TRBJ2-2
TGTGCCAGCAGTCCCCAGGCCACATTGTCATTCCGGCCCCAGCATTTT	CASSPQATLSFRPQHF	NA	few	TRBV27	TRBJ1-5
TGTGCCAGCTCTGGGACAAACTATAATGAAAAACTGTTTTTT	CASSGTNYNEKLFF	NA	NA	TRBV27	TRBJ1-4
TGTGCCAGTAGTACGAGGACAGGGGGGGGCACAGATACGCAGTATTTT	CASSTRTGGGTDTQYF	TRBD1	NA	TRBV19	TRBJ2-3
TGTGCCAGCCCCGTCGGGAGCGGCACAGATACGCAGTATTTT	CASPVGSGTDTQYF	NA	NA	TRBV2	TRBJ2-3
TGTGCCAGCAGTGGGACAGGGGAGTCCTACGAGCAGTACTTC	CASSGTGESYEQYF	TRBD1	NA	TRBV25-1	TRBJ2-7
TGTGCCAGCAGCGCCTGGGAGGGACGCTACACCTTC	CASSAWEGRYTF	NA	NA	TRBV11-2	TRBJ1-2
TGCAGCGTGGCAATAGATCCGGGGAACACTGAAGCTTTCTTT	CSVAIDPGNTEAFF	NA	NA	TRBV29-1	TRBJ1-1
TGCGCCAGCAGCCACACTTCCGGGACTCCCCCTCACCCTTACAATGAGCAGTTCTTC	CASSHTSGTPPHPYNEQFF	NA	NA	TRBV4-3	TRBJ2-1
TGCAGCGTCGCTTTGTGGCTGGACAGGGCGGCGGATACGCAGTATTTT	CSVALWLDRAADTQYF	TRBD1	NA	TRBV29-1	TRBJ2-3
TGTGCCAGCAGTTCCGGCGGGGGGAGCTATGGCTACACCTTC	CASSSGGGSYGYTF	NA	NA	TRBV27	TRBJ1-2
TGTGCCAGCAGCTTATGGACCCCAGGGGACATCCTGCGACGGGAGCAGTACTTC	CASSLWTPGDILRREQYF	NA	once	TRBV7-9	TRBJ2-7
TGTGCCAGCTCACAGGTCAGCCTAGCCGAGCAGTACTTC	CASSQVSLAEQYF	NA	NA	TRBV18	TRBJ2-7
TGTGCCACCAGCAGAGATTTTTCCAGGGGACATACGCAGTATTTT	CATSRDFSRGHTQYF	NA	NA	TRBV15	TRBJ2-3
TGTGCCAGCAGCTTAGCGGGAAGGGGTTACGAGCAGTACTTC	CASSLAGRGYEQYF	NA	NA	TRBV7-2	TRBJ2-7
TGCGCCAGCAGCAATCCACAGGGTTCGAACACTGAAGCTTTCTTT	CASSNPQGSNTEAFF	NA	once	TRBV5-1	TRBJ1-1
TGCGCCAGCAGCTTGGCCGGTAGGGACATCTATGGCTACACCTTC	CASSLAGRDIYGYTF	NA	NA	TRBV5-1	TRBJ1-2
TGTGCCAGCAGGGGACTAGCGGGGGCCCCGAACACCGGGGAGCTGTTTTTT	CASRGLAGAPNTGELFF	TRBD2	NA	TRBV9	TRBJ2-2
TGCGCCAGCAGTTCCGGACACCCTAATGAAAAACTGTTTTTT	CASSSGHPNEKLFF	NA	NA	TRBV5-1	TRBJ1-4
TGTGCCAGCTCACCACGACAGGACCTTAGGGGCAATCAGCCCCAGCATTTT	CASSPRQDLRGNQPQHF	NA	NA	TRBV18	TRBJ1-5
TGTGCCAGCAGGCAGACAGGGTCGGCAGATACGCAGTATTTT	CASRQTGSADTQYF	TRBD1	once	TRBV28	TRBJ2-3
TGCGCCAGCAGCTTCGGCGGGGACGGAAACACCATATATTTT	CASSFGGDGNTIYF	NA	NA	TRBV5-1	TRBJ1-3
TGTGCCAGCAGCTTAGATCGCGGTAGCCCCTACAATGAGCAGTTCTTC	CASSLDRGSPYNEQFF	NA	NA	TRBV11-3	TRBJ2-1
TGTGCCAGCATCGGGGGGCCGACCGGGGAGCTGTTTTTT	CASIGGPTGELFF	NA	once	TRBV28	TRBJ2-2
TGTGCCAGCAAAGTGACAGGTGAGCAGTTCTTC	CASKVTGEQFF	NA	NA	TRBV2	TRBJ2-1
TGTGCCAGCAGCCCTAACAGCGGCAGGTTGGGCGAAGAGACCCAGTACTTC	CASSPNSGRLGEETQYF	NA	NA	TRBV11-2	TRBJ2-5
TGTGCCAGCAGCTTATTCGAGGGGGCTTTTTACGAGCAGTACTTC	CASSLFEGAFYEQYF	TRBD1	few	TRBV7-9	TRBJ2-7
TGTGCCAGCACGTCAGGGGGCGAGGATGGGTATGGCTACACCTTC	CASTSGGEDGYGYTF	TRBD1	NA	TRBV6-5	TRBJ1-2
TGTGCCAGCAGCCCTGGGACAGGGACCTACGAGCAGTACTTC	CASSPGTGTYEQYF	TRBD1	once	TRBV5-4	TRBJ2-7
TGTGCCAGCTCGCCTTCCCGGGGCACTGAAGCTTTCTTT	CASSPSRGTEAFF	NA	NA	TRBV18	TRBJ1-1
TGTGCCAGCAGCTTAGTGGGCAGGGGCTACACCAATGAGCAGTTCTTC	CASSLVGRGYTNEQFF	NA	NA	TRBV7-2	TRBJ2-1
TGTGCCAGCAGCCCAAGCGGACAGGGTGTCGGCCGGGGCTACACCTTC	CASSPSGQGVGRGYTF	TRBD1	NA	TRBV7-9	TRBJ1-2
TGTGCCAGCAGTGAAATAGGGACCGGGACAGTCATTAACTATGGCTACACCTTC	CASSEIGTGTVINYGYTF	TRBD1	NA	TRBV2	TRBJ1-2
TGTGCCAGCAGCTTAGCGCCCCGGACAGGGAAGAACACTGAAGCTTTCTTT	CASSLAPRTGKNTEAFF	TRBD1	few	TRBV7-8	TRBJ1-1
TGTGCCAGCAGCCCTCGGACACTTGGTTTGCATGAGCAGTTCTTC	CASSPRTLGLHEQFF	NA	once	TRBV27	TRBJ2-1
TGTGCCAGCAGCTCAGGAGCCGGGACAGGAGGTATCTATGGCTACACCTTC	CASSSGAGTGGIYGYTF	TRBD1	NA	TRBV7-8	TRBJ1-2
TGTGCCAGCAGTTTGGGGCCAGGCTCAGGGAAGGGGGATGGCTACACCTTC	CASSLGPGSGKGDGYTF	NA	NA	TRBV27	TRBJ1-2
TGTGCCAGCACCCCGGGGGGAGGGGAAGGCTACACCTTC	CASTPGGGEGYTF	NA	once	TRBV6-1	TRBJ1-2
TGTGCCAGCAGTCCGGGACAGGGGGCGTACGAGCAGTACTTC	CASSPGQGAYEQYF	TRBD1	NA	TRBV27	TRBJ2-7
TGTGCCAGCAGCTTTGCGGTACCGGAGCAGTACTTC	CASSFAVPEQYF	NA	NA	TRBV11-2	TRBJ2-7
TGTGCCAGCAGCCAAGAGTGGGACAGGGCGGACGGAGGTAATCCCGGCACCATATATTTT	CASSQEWDRADGGNPGTIYF	TRBD1	NA	TRBV14	TRBJ1-3
TGTGCCAGCAGCCGCAAGGATTCAGGGGATAGCAATCAGCCCCAGCATTTT	CASSRKDSGDSNQPQHF	NA	NA	TRBV5-6	TRBJ1-5
TGTGCCAGCAGTGGCAATTTCAATGAGCAGTTCTTC	CASSGNFNEQFF	NA	once	TRBV9	TRBJ2-1
TGCGCCAGCAGCTTTTATATCGCCGGGGAGACCCAGTACTTC	CASSFYIAGETQYF	NA	NA	TRBV5-1	TRBJ2-5
TGTGCCGCCCAGGCAGTTTACGATACTGAAGCTTTCTTT	CAAQAVYDTEAFF	NA	NA	TRBV10-3	TRBJ1-1
TGTGCCAGCAGTCGTAGGACAGTGAACACCGGGGAGCTGTTTTTT	CASSRRTVNTGELFF	NA	NA	TRBV6-1	TRBJ2-2
TGTGCCAGCAGTTACTCCCGGACAGCAGTGAACACTGAAGCTTTCTTT	CASSYSRTAVNTEAFF	NA	NA	TRBV6-5	TRBJ1-1